The clone carrying this T cell receptor (beta chain) has a count of ten or more. Each molecule of TCR cDNA was tagged with one unique molecular identifier. TCRdb ran MiXCR on the 5' RACE reads and lists one entry per CDR3 protein. Here the sample spans some 43,000 distinct CDR3 sequences, over 9.5% being singletons. The record originates from a study of spatial heterogeneity in lung cancer. Study summary: The study sequenced follow-up PBMC samples when they were available, at a median of approximately 2 years after resection. Averaged across combinations, each unique TCR and UMI pairing appeared more than ten times in raw reads, which were uncorrected.

Time point indicated: blood at routine non-recurrence follow-up after resection. Unsorted whole RNA of tumor, nontumor lung or frozen PBMC was sequenced. Germline CDR1 reads SQVTM; CDR2 reads ANQGSEA. The CDR3 has 12 residues. Losses at the gene ends were 5 bases for V and 6 bases for J; bases not matched to a gene: 7. This receptor was obtained from a female donor with early-stage non-small cell lung cancer. The sequencing here drew on PBMCs, taken at follow-up. The rearrangement uses TRBV29-1 and TRBJ2-7; TRBD1 matches 7 bases. This CDR3 is CSVPQGVCEQYF. The CDR3 DNA sequence: TGCAGCGTTCCTCAGGGGGTCTGCGAGCAGTACTTC.